Listed below are T cell receptor beta chains from one sample, sequenced in a study of cytomegalovirus exposure and HLA in healthy donors. This table comes from immunoSEQ multiplex PCR, and its TCRdb copy is limited to in-frame clones, with some not included. The table has about 83,000 clones, about 78% seen once. The sample consisted of PBMCs. All receptors derive from a man between 18 and 35 years old in good health and CMV-seropositive. Each CDR3 is given with its conserved first and last residue. Each record gives: D gene, V gene, clone size, J gene, CDR3 DNA, CDR3 protein. The D gene is left open where the match is weak. A clone size is listed for some rows: how often the clone was seen (once, few, many), or a class if it is expanded.

TRBD1	TRBV29-1	.	TRBJ1-5	TGCAGCGCCCGAACAGGGGATGGACAGCCCCAGCATTTT	CSARTGDGQPQHF
TRBD2	TRBV25-1	.	TRBJ2-7	TGTGCCAGCAGTGAACGTAGCGGGAATACCTACGAGCAGTACTTC	CASSERSGNTYEQYF
.	TRBV7-3	.	TRBJ2-7	TGTGCCAGCAGCTTGAGCGGAGAGACCTACGAGCAGTACTTC	CASSLSGETYEQYF
.	TRBV11-2	few	TRBJ1-1	TGTGCCAGCAGGTCAATTGCAGGGGTGGGCACTGAAGCTTTCTTT	CASRSIAGVGTEAFF
.	TRBV28	.	TRBJ1-2	TGTGCCAGCAGTTTAGTCACGGTCCTCTATGGCTACACCTTC	CASSLVTVLYGYTF
.	TRBV29-1	.	TRBJ1-2	TGCAGCGTTGCATCAGGCCATGGCTACACCTTC	CSVASGHGYTF
.	TRBV19	.	TRBJ2-3	TGTGCCAGTAGGGGGGGAGTAGCGGAGTTCACAGATACGCAGTATTTT	CASRGGVAEFTDTQYF
.	TRBV7-2	.	TRBJ2-2	TGTGCCAGCAGCTTAGTTCCGGGTGCCGGGGAGCTGTTTTTT	CASSLVPGAGELFF
.	TRBV4-2	.	TRBJ2-7	TGTGCCAGCAGCCAAGGTCCCGGGACATCAACCTACGAGCAGTACTTC	CASSQGPGTSTYEQYF
.	TRBV19	.	TRBJ1-4	TGTGCCAGTAGTATCGGGGGGAAAGGGAATGAAAAACTGTTTTTT	CASSIGGKGNEKLFF
.	TRBV5-4	.	TRBJ2-5	TGTGCCAGCAGCTTGGGGACAGCGGTCCCCCAAGAGACCCAGTACTTC	CASSLGTAVPQETQYF
TRBD1	TRBV29-1	.	TRBJ1-2	TGCAGCGGAAGACAGGGGAATGGCTACACCTTC	CSGRQGNGYTF
.	TRBV9	few	TRBJ2-1	TGTGCCAGCAGCGTCACCTCCGGCGGGGAGCAGTTCTTC	CASSVTSGGEQFF
TRBD1	TRBV14	once	TRBJ2-5	TGTGCCAGCAGCCCGACAGGGATCCAAGAGACCCAGTACTTC	CASSPTGIQETQYF
TRBD1	TRBV6-5	.	TRBJ2-2	TGTGCCAGCAAAGGGGACAGCCGAACCGGGGAGCTGTTTTTT	CASKGDSRTGELFF
TRBD2	TRBV5-1	.	TRBJ2-7	TGCGCCAGCAGCCCGGGACTAGCGGGAGACTCCTACGAGCAGTACTTC	CASSPGLAGDSYEQYF
.	TRBV9	.	TRBJ2-1	TGTGCCAGCAGCGTAGCCCCCCCAGGCGGGCCCTACAATGAGCAGTTCTTC	CASSVAPPGGPYNEQFF
.	TRBV29-1	.	TRBJ2-3	TGCAGCGTGCTCCTGCCAAACAAGGATACGCAGTATTTT	CSVLLPNKDTQYF
.	TRBV2	few	TRBJ1-5	TGTGCCAGCAGTGAGGGGTTAACAGGGAAGCATCAGCCCCAGCATTTT	CASSEGLTGKHQPQHF
.	TRBV13	.	TRBJ2-7	TGTGCCAGCAGCTTAGCGGGTATATCGTCCTACGAGCAGTACTTC	CASSLAGISSYEQYF
TRBD1	TRBV5-1	.	TRBJ1-2	TGCGCCAGCAGCTTGGATACAGGGGGCTCGGGCTACACCTTC	CASSLDTGGSGYTF
.	TRBV7-8	.	TRBJ2-2	TGTGCCAGCAGCCTCCGGCCCGGGTGGACCGGGGAGCTGTTTTTT	CASSLRPGWTGELFF
TRBD2	TRBV4-1	.	TRBJ2-3	TGCGCCAGCAGCCAATGGACTAGCGGGAGTCCAGATACGCAGTATTTT	CASSQWTSGSPDTQYF
.	TRBV6-5	.	TRBJ2-7	TGTGCCAGCAGTTACTCTCCGGGAGACTACGAGCAGTACTTC	CASSYSPGDYEQYF
TRBD1	TRBV28	few	TRBJ1-5	TGTGCCAGCAGTATGGACAGGGGTTTACGTCAGCCCCAGCATTTT	CASSMDRGLRQPQHF
TRBD2	TRBV5-1	.	TRBJ2-1	TGCGCCAGCAGCTTGGCTAGCGGGAAATCTGATGAGCAGTTCTTC	CASSLASGKSDEQFF
.	TRBV6-5	.	TRBJ2-3	TGTGCCAGCAGTTACGAAGCGAGAAGCACAGATACGCAGTATTTT	CASSYEARSTDTQYF
.	TRBV29-1	.	TRBJ2-4	TGCAGCGCGTCCGGGACAAAAAACATTCAGTACTTC	CSASGTKNIQYF
.	TRBV10-3	.	TRBJ2-3	TGTGCCATCGCCACTGGCGGGACAGATACGCAGTATTTT	CAIATGGTDTQYF
TRBD1	TRBV28	once	TRBJ1-2	TGTGCCAGCAGTTCCCCGACAGGGGGAGAGAACTATGGCTACACCTTC	CASSSPTGGENYGYTF
TRBD1	TRBV7-2	few	TRBJ1-1	TGTGCCAGCAGACAGCACCCACAGGGGACCACTGAAGCTTTCTTT	CASRQHPQGTTEAFF
TRBD1	TRBV6-1	.	TRBJ2-7	TGTGCCAGCAGTGGACAGGGCTACGAGCAGTACTTC	CASSGQGYEQYF
.	TRBV2	.	TRBJ2-7	TGTGCCAGCAGTGGGATAGGGAGAAAGGGAATCGCCTACGAGCAGTACTTC	CASSGIGRKGIAYEQYF
.	TRBV7-6	.	TRBJ2-1	TGTGCCAGCAGCCAACAGGCTCTGGGAGGTGAGCAGTTCTTC	CASSQQALGGEQFF
TRBD2	TRBV4-1	.	TRBJ2-3	TGCGCCAGCAGCCAAGATGGGTCTAGCGGGCGGACAGATACGCAGTATTTT	CASSQDGSSGRTDTQYF
TRBD1	TRBV29-1	.	TRBJ2-3	TGCAGCGTTGCCGGGACAGGGGTCTCGAACACAGATACGCAGTATTTT	CSVAGTGVSNTDTQYF
.	TRBV7-9	once	TRBJ2-3	TGTGCCAGCAGCCCCCTTGGGCGAAGGTCCACAGATACGCAGTATTTT	CASSPLGRRSTDTQYF
TRBD1	TRBV9	few	TRBJ1-2	TGTGCCAGCAGCGCCCGGGACAGGGGGCGAACACACACCTTC	CASSARDRGRTHTF
TRBD2	TRBV28	.	TRBJ2-7	TGTGCCAGCAGTTTTTATCAGGGAGGGTACGAGCAGTACTTC	CASSFYQGGYEQYF
.	TRBV21-1	few	TRBJ2-4	TGTGCCAGCAGCAAAGTCTGGAGGGTCGGCAAAAACATTCAGTACTTC	CASSKVWRVGKNIQYF
.	TRBV29-1	.	TRBJ2-5	TGCAGCGTTGCCCCTGATCAGGAGACCCAGTACTTC	CSVAPDQETQYF
.	TRBV7-6	.	TRBJ1-5	TGTGCCAGCAGCTTAGTACAGGGCACCAATCAGCCCCAGCATTTT	CASSLVQGTNQPQHF
.	TRBV7-8	.	TRBJ2-4	TGTGCCAGCAGCTTATTAGATGGCAAAAACATTCAGTACTTC	CASSLLDGKNIQYF
.	TRBV5-4	.	TRBJ1-2	TGTGCCAGCAGCTTGATGGGGGGTCGCGGCTACACCTTC	CASSLMGGRGYTF
.	TRBV21-1	.	TRBJ2-7	TGTGCCACCTCGAGGGAGCAGTACTTC	CATSREQYF
TRBD1	TRBV7-9	.	TRBJ1-5	TGTGCCAGCAGCTTGGGACAGAACAATCAGCCCCAGCATTTT	CASSLGQNNQPQHF
TRBD1	TRBV6-5	.	TRBJ1-2	TGTGCCAGCGGGGGGGACAGGGTATATGGCTACACCTTC	CASGGDRVYGYTF
.	TRBV28	.	TRBJ2-7	TGTGCCAGCAATCGGGGTACCTACGAGCAGTACTTC	CASNRGTYEQYF
TRBD2	TRBV4-1	.	TRBJ2-7	TGCGCCAGCAGCCAATCTAAGGGGACTAGCGGGATCGGCGGGAACGAGCAGTACTTC	CASSQSKGTSGIGGNEQYF
.	TRBV28	.	TRBJ1-1	TGTGCCAGCGGGGACTTAATTGCAGCAGACACTGAAGCTTTCTTT	CASGDLIAADTEAFF
TRBD1	TRBV5-1	.	TRBJ2-7	TGCGCCAGCAGCTCTGGGACAGGGGACGAGCAGTACTTC	CASSSGTGDEQYF
TRBD2	TRBV29-1	.	TRBJ2-3	TGCAGCGTAGGACTAGCGGGAATTTCAGATACGCAGTATTTT	CSVGLAGISDTQYF
TRBD1	TRBV5-6	.	TRBJ2-7	TGTGCCAGCAGCTCCTCGGGACAGAGCTACGAGCAGTACTTC	CASSSSGQSYEQYF